Listed below are T cell receptor beta chains from one sample, sequenced in a study of T-cell memory formation after mild COVID-19. One entry per CDR3 protein results from TCRdb running MiXCR on the 5' RACE reads. The data hold 350,000 or so distinct CDR3 sequences, with roughly 20% observed a single time. The sequencing sample was made of PBMCs or a T cell subset sorted from them (not recorded which). The receptors were gathered from an adult woman who had mild COVID-19 (a few samples of this study predate the infection). Cell type and time point are not known. Both conserved end residues are part of each CDR3. Fields, in order: clone size, J gene, CDR3 length, D gene, V gene, CDR3 protein, CDR3 DNA. The D gene is left open where the match is weak. Part of the rows lack a size; the others show once, few, many or a class for expanded clones.

clone_size: -
j_call: TRBJ2-7
cdr3_length: 16
d_call: TRBD2
v_call: TRBV15
cdr3_aa: CATSFRPGLAAAEQYF
cdr3_nt: TGTGCCACCAGCTTCCGCCCGGGACTAGCAGCTGCCGAGCAGTACTTC

clone_size: many
j_call: TRBJ2-2
cdr3_length: 15
d_call: -
v_call: TRBV5-1
cdr3_aa: CASSLVGSNTGELFF
cdr3_nt: TGTGCCAGCAGCTTAGTGGGTAGCAACACCGGGGAGCTGTTTTTT

clone_size: -
j_call: TRBJ2-2
cdr3_length: 12
d_call: -
v_call: TRBV6-6
cdr3_aa: CASLPYVGELFF
cdr3_nt: TGTGCCAGCCTTCCTTATGTCGGGGAGCTGTTTTTT

clone_size: few
j_call: TRBJ1-2
cdr3_length: 17
d_call: TRBD1
v_call: TRBV9
cdr3_aa: CASSLPGQGVLSHGYTF
cdr3_nt: TGTGCCAGCAGCCTACCGGGACAGGGTGTCTTGAGTCATGGCTACACCTTC

clone_size: -
j_call: TRBJ2-7
cdr3_length: 15
d_call: -
v_call: TRBV21-1
cdr3_aa: CASSKRNRGGYEQYF
cdr3_nt: TGTGCCAGCAGCAAGCGAAACAGGGGTGGGTACGAGCAGTACTTC

clone_size: few
j_call: TRBJ2-1
cdr3_length: 13
d_call: -
v_call: TRBV15
cdr3_aa: CATSWREGGEQFF
cdr3_nt: TGTGCCACCAGCTGGCGGGAAGGGGGTGAGCAGTTCTTC

clone_size: many
j_call: TRBJ2-7
cdr3_length: 12
d_call: -
v_call: TRBV3-1
cdr3_aa: CASSRTSYEQYF
cdr3_nt: TGTGCCAGCAGCCGTACTTCCTACGAGCAGTACTTC

clone_size: -
j_call: TRBJ2-1
cdr3_length: 14
d_call: -
v_call: TRBV20-1
cdr3_aa: CSARGSRGSHEQFF
cdr3_nt: TGCAGTGCTAGAGGGTCGAGGGGTTCGCACGAGCAGTTCTTC

clone_size: many
j_call: TRBJ2-1
cdr3_length: 15
d_call: TRBD2
v_call: TRBV20-1
cdr3_aa: CSARELAGGRHEQFF
cdr3_nt: TGCAGTGCTAGAGAACTAGCGGGAGGTAGGCATGAGCAGTTCTTC

clone_size: -
j_call: TRBJ2-1
cdr3_length: 15
d_call: TRBD2
v_call: TRBV6-5
cdr3_aa: CASSYLLAGRDEQFF
cdr3_nt: TGTGCCAGCAGTTATTTGCTAGCGGGAAGAGACGAGCAGTTCTTC

clone_size: once
j_call: TRBJ1-1
cdr3_length: 15
d_call: -
v_call: TRBV7-9
cdr3_aa: CASSPGGGMNTEAFF
cdr3_nt: TGTGCCAGCAGCCCGGGGGGGGGCATGAACACTGAAGCTTTCTTT

clone_size: few
j_call: TRBJ2-7
cdr3_length: 14
d_call: -
v_call: TRBV27
cdr3_aa: CASSLNRRSYEQYF
cdr3_nt: TGTGCCAGCAGTCTGAACAGGAGATCCTACGAGCAGTACTTC

clone_size: -
j_call: TRBJ2-7
cdr3_length: 18
d_call: TRBD1
v_call: TRBV4-1
cdr3_aa: CASSASGTGVAVSYEQYF
cdr3_nt: TGCGCCAGCAGCGCGTCCGGGACAGGGGTGGCGGTCTCCTACGAGCAGTACTTC

clone_size: -
j_call: TRBJ2-6
cdr3_length: 16
d_call: TRBD2
v_call: TRBV24-1
cdr3_aa: CATSLGGGAGANVLTF
cdr3_nt: TGTGCCACCTCCCTGGGGGGGGGGGCTGGGGCCAACGTCCTGACTTTC

clone_size: many
j_call: TRBJ1-1
cdr3_length: 14
d_call: -
v_call: TRBV5-1
cdr3_aa: CASSSGQPNTEAFF
cdr3_nt: TGCGCCAGCAGCTCCGGACAGCCGAACACTGAAGCTTTCTTT

clone_size: -
j_call: TRBJ1-2
cdr3_length: 13
d_call: -
v_call: TRBV18
cdr3_aa: CASSPVRVYGYTF
cdr3_nt: TGTGCCAGCTCACCGGTCAGGGTATATGGCTACACCTTC

clone_size: -
j_call: TRBJ2-7
cdr3_length: 12
d_call: -
v_call: TRBV10-3
cdr3_aa: CAISESQAVQYF
cdr3_nt: TGTGCCATCAGTGAGTCGCAGGCGGTGCAGTACTTC

clone_size: few
j_call: TRBJ1-2
cdr3_length: 13
d_call: -
v_call: TRBV6-2/TRBV6-3
cdr3_aa: CASSYSRTDGYTF
cdr3_nt: TGTGCCAGCAGTTACTCCCGGACAGATGGCTACACCTTC

clone_size: few
j_call: TRBJ1-1
cdr3_length: 15
d_call: -
v_call: TRBV4-1
cdr3_aa: CASSPGGVVNTEAFF
cdr3_nt: TGCGCCAGCAGCCCCGGGGGGGTAGTGAACACTGAAGCTTTCTTT

clone_size: -
j_call: TRBJ2-1
cdr3_length: 15
d_call: TRBD2
v_call: TRBV9
cdr3_aa: CASSMSGSGNNEQFF
cdr3_nt: TGTGCCAGCAGCATGAGCGGGAGTGGAAACAATGAGCAGTTCTTC

clone_size: -
j_call: TRBJ2-1
cdr3_length: 15
d_call: TRBD2
v_call: TRBV29-1
cdr3_aa: CSVVAGSSGNNEQFF
cdr3_nt: TGCAGCGTTGTAGCTGGGTCTAGCGGGAACAATGAGCAGTTCTTC

clone_size: -
j_call: TRBJ2-1
cdr3_length: 15
d_call: TRBD2
v_call: TRBV5-1
cdr3_aa: CASKKRGTTDDEQFF
cdr3_nt: TGCGCCAGCAAAAAGCGGGGTACCACCGACGATGAGCAGTTCTTC